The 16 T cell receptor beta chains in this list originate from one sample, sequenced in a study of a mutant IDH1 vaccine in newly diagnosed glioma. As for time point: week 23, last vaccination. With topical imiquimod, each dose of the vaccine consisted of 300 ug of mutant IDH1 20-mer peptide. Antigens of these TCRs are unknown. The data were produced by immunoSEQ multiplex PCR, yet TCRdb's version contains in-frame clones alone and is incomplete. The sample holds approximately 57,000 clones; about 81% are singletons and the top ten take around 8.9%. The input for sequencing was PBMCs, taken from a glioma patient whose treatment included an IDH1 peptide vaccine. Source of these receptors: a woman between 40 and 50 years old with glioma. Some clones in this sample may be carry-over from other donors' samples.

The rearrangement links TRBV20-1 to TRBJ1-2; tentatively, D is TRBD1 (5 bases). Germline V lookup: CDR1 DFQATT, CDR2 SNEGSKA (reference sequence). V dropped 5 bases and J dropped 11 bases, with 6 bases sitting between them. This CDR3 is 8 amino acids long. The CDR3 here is CSAGGYTF. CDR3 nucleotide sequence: TGCAGTGCTGGGGGATACACCTTC.

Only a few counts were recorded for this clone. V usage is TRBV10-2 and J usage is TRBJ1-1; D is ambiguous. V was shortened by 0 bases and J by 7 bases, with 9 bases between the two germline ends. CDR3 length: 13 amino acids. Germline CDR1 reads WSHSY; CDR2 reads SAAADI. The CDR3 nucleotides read TGCGCCAGCAGTGAGTCGAGGTACAGTGAAGCTTTCTTT. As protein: CASSESRYSEAFF.

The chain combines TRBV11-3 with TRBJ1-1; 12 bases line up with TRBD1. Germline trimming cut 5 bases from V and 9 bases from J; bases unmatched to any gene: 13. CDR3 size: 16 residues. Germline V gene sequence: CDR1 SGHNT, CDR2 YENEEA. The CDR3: CASSPPGTGGEGKAFF. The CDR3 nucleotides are TGTGCCAGCAGCCCCCCCGGGACAGGGGGCGAAGGGAAAGCTTTCTTT.

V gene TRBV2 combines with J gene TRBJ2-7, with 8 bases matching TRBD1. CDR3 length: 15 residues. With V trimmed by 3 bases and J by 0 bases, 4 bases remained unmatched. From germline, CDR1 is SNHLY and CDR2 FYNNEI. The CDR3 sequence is CASSEWTGSSYEQYF. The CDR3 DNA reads TGTGCCAGCAGTGAGTGGACAGGGTCCTCCTACGAGCAGTACTTC.

The CDR3 here is CASSSQGYSPLHF. DNA for the CDR3: TGTGCCAGCAGTTCCCAGGGGTACTCACCCCTCCACTTT. The rearrangement links TRBV27 to TRBJ1-6, with D possibly matching TRBD1 (6 bases). The germline V gene has CDR1 MNHEY and CDR2 SMNVEV (reference sequence). Trimming took off 4 bases at V and 10 bases at J, with 11 bases between the two ends. The CDR3 consists of 13 residues.

The CDR3 coding sequence is TGTGCCAGCAGCTTAGACGGGGGGGATACGCAGTATTTT. It specifies CASSLDGGDTQYF. This chain connects TRBV7-9 to TRBJ2-3, with 7 positions matching TRBD2. Trimming took 1 base from V and 6 from J; bases not matched to a gene: 1. The CDR3 length is 13 residues. Per the germline V gene, CDR1 is SEHNR and CDR2 is FQNEAQ (reference sequence).

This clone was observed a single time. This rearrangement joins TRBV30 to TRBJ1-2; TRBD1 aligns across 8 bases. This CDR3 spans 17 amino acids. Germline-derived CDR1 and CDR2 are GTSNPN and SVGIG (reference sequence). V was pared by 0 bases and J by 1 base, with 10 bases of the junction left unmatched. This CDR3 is CAWSVRGTGTYNYGYTF. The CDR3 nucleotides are TGTGCCTGGAGTGTACGGGGGACAGGTACTTATAACTATGGCTACACCTTC. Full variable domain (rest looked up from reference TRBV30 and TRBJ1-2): SQTIHQWPATLVQPVGSPLSLECTVEGTSNPNLYWYRQAAGRGLQLLFYSVGIGQISSEVPQNLSASRPQDRQFILSSKKLLLSDSGFYLCAWSVRGTGTYNYGYTFGSGTRLTVV.

As DNA, the CDR3 is TGTGCCAGCAGCCCCCCCTTGCGGCTGGGGGGAAACGAGCAGTACTTC. Translating gives CASSPPLRLGGNEQYF. This chain connects TRBV7-8 to TRBJ2-7, with D perhaps matching TRBD2 (6 bases). This CDR3 spans 16 amino acids. Deletions cut 5 bases from V and 5 bases from J, with 22 bases between. The germline V gene encodes CDR1 SGHVS and CDR2 FQNEAQ.

This chain's CDR3 is CASSIVRETQYF. DNA for the CDR3: TGTGCCAGCAGCATAGTGAGGGAGACCCAGTACTTC. The chain has TRBV7-8 and TRBJ2-5; D gene unclear. Germline V gene sequence: CDR1 SGHVS, CDR2 FQNEAQ. The CDR3 is made up of 12 amino acids. V gave up 5 bases and J gave up 5 bases, with 9 bases separating them.

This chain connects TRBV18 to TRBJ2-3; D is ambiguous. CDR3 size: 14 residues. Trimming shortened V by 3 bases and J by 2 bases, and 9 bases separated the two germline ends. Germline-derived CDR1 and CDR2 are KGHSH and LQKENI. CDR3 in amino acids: CASSPRQVTDTQYF. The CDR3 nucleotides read TGTGCCAGCTCACCCAGACAAGTCACAGATACGCAGTATTTT.

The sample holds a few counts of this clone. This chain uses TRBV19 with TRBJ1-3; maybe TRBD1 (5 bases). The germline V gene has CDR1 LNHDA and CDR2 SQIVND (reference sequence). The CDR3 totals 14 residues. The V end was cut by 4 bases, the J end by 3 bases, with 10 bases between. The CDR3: CASSTQGLGNTIYF. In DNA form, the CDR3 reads TGTGCCAGTAGTACGCAGGGACTTGGAAACACCATATATTTT.

The CDR3 nucleotides are TGTGCCAGCAGGAACAGGTATAGCAATCAGCCCCAGCATTTT. Translation: CASRNRYSNQPQHF. The V and J genes are TRBV21-1 and TRBJ1-5; TRBD1 is the table's D call and was not checked against the DNA. TRBV21-1 is marked as a pseudogene. CDR3 length equals 14 residues.

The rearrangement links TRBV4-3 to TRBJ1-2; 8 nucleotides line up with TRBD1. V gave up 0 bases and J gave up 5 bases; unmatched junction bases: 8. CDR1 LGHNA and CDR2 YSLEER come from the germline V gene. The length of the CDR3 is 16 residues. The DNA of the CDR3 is TGCGCCAGCAGCCAAGATTGGTCAGGGGGCGTATATGGCTACACCTTC. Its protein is CASSQDWSGGVYGYTF.

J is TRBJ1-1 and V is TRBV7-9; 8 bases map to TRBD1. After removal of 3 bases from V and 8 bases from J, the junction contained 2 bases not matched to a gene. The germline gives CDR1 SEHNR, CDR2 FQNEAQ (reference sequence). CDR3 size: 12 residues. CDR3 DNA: TGTGCCAGCAGCTTTGGACAGGGCGAAGCTTTCTTT. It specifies CASSFGQGEAFF.

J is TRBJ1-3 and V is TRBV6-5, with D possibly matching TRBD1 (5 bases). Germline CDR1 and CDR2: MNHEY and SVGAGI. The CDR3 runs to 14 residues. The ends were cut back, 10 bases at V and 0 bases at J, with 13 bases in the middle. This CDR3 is CATGAANSGNTIYF. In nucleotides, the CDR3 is TGTGCCACTGGGGCTGCAAACTCTGGAAACACCATATATTTT.

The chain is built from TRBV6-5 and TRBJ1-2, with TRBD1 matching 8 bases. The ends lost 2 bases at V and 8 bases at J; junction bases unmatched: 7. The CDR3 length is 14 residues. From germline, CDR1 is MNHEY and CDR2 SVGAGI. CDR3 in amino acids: CASSYLGTGNGYTF. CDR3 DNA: TGTGCCAGCAGTTACCTCGGGACAGGCAACGGCTACACCTTC.